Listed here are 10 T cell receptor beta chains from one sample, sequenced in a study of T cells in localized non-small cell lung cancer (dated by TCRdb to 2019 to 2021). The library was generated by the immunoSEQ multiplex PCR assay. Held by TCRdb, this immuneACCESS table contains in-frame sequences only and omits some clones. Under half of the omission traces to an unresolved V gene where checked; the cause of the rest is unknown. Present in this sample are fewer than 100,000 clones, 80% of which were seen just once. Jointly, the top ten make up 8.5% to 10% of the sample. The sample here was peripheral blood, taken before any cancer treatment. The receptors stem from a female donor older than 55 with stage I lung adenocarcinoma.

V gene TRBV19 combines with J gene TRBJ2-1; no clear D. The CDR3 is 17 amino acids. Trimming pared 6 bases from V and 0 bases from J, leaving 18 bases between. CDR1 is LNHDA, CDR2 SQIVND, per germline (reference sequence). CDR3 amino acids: CASSPPSLDNSYNEQFF. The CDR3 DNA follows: TGTGCCAGTAGCCCCCCGTCGCTCGATAACTCCTACAATGAGCAGTTCTTC.

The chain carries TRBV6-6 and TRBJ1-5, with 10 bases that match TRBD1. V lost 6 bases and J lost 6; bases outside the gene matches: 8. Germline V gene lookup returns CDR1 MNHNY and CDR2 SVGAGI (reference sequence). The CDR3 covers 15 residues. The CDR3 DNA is TGTGCCAGCAGCGTCACCGGGACAGGGGTTCAGCCCCAGCATTTT. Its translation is CASSVTGTGVQPQHF.

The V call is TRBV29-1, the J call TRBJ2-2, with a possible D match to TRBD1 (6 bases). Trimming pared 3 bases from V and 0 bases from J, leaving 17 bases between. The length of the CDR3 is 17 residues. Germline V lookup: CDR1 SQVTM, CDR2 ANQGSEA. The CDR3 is CSVDGVRGQANTGELFF. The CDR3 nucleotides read TGCAGCGTTGATGGGGTCCGGGGACAAGCGAACACCGGGGAGCTGTTTTTT.

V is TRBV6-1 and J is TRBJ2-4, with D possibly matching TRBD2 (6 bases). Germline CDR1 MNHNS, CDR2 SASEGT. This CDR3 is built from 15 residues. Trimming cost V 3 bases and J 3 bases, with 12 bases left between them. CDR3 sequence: CASSEGGRGKNIQYF. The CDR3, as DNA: TGTGCCAGCAGTGAGGGGGGTAGGGGCAAAAACATTCAGTACTTC.

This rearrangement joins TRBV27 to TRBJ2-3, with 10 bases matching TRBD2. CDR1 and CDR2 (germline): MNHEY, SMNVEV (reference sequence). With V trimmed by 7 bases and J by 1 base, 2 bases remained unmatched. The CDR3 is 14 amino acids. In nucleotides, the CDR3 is TGTGCCAGCACTACTAGCGGGGGCACAGATACGCAGTATTTT. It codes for CASTTSGGTDTQYF.

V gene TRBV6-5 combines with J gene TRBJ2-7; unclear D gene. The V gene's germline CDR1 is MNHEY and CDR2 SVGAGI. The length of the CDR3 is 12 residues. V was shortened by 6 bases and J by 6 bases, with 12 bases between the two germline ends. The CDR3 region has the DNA TGTGCCAGCAGCCAACGGGTCGGCGAGCAGTACTTC. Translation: CASSQRVGEQYF.

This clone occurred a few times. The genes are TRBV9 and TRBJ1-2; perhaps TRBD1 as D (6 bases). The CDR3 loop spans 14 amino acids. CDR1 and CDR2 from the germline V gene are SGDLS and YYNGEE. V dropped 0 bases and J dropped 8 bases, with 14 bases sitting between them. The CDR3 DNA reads TGTGCCAGCAGCGTAGCTTCAACAGGGAACGGCTACACCTTC. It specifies CASSVASTGNGYTF. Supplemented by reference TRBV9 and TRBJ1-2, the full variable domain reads DSGVTQTPKHLITATGQRVTLRCSPRSGDLSVYWYQQSLDQGLQFLIQYYNGEERAKGNILERFSAQQFPDLHSELNLSSLELGDSALYFCASSVASTGNGYTFGSGTRLTVV.

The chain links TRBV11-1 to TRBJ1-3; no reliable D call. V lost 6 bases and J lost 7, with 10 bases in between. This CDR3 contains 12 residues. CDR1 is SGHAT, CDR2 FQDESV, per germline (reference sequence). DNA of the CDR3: TGTGCCAGCAGTATCGCCTGGAACACCATATATTTT. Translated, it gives CASSIAWNTIYF.

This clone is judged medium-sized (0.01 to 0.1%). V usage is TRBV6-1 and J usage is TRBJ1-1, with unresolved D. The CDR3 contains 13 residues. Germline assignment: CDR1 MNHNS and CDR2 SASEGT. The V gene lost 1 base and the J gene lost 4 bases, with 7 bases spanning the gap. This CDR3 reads CASSEVKGTEAFF. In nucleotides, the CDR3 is TGTGCCAGCAGTGAAGTAAAGGGCACTGAAGCTTTCTTT.

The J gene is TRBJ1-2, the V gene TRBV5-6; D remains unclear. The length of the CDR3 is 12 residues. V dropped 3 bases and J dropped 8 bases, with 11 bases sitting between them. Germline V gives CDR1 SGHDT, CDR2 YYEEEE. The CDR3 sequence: CASSWSVGGYTF. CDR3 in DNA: TGTGCCAGCAGCTGGAGCGTCGGAGGCTACACCTTC.